The T cell receptor (beta chain) under discussion was sequenced for a study of T cell repertoires in cytomegalovirus infection. Background on the study: Recently identified HLA-C-restricted and well-studied HLA-B-restricted CMV epitopes were used. Study results and limitations: Cumulated frequencies of public TCR beta families served to identify carriers of CMV plus the relevant HLA. CMV-specific TCR beta clonotypes restricted by HLA-C were the ones dominating the ex vivo response.

As for this clonotype: Its antigen is currently unknown.

The V end lost 4 bases, the J end lost 12 bases, and 23 bases lay between the germline ends. The CDR3 loop spans 15 amino acids. MiXCR, applied by TCRdb to the reads, yields one record per CDR3 protein. The table shows 400,000 to 600,000 distinct CDR3 sequences, with under 45% occurring only once. The chain couples TRBV12-3 or TRBV12-4 to TRBJ2-3; tentatively, D is TRBD1 (6 bases). This clonotype was obtained from a human donor in good health (CMV status not recorded). Some clones in this sample may be carry-over from other donors' samples. The source was cultured PBMCs, collected from culture after CMV antigen stimulation. The CDR3: CASSSGGHRAIDQYF. The CDR3 DNA is TGTGCCAGCAGTTCTGGGGGCCACAGGGCCATCGATCAGTATTTT.